This T cell receptor (beta chain) was captured by sequencing in a study of vaccination effects on CD4 cells after COVID-19. Study-level results: Clones that were induced by infection or by vaccine showed marked contraction late after vaccination.

Sequenced by immunoSEQ multiplex PCR; TCRdb stores in-frame clones only, minus some. This table has 65,000 to 90,000 clones, about 70% appearing once. With the ViraFEST assay, the study expanded antigen-specific CD4+ T cells using viral peptide pools, then sequenced them. Culture lasted roughly 9 days before CD4+ T cell isolation. Absence of prior SARS-CoV-2 infection characterized the vaccine recipients, who showed negative nucleocapsid antibodies. With respect to this clone: No antigen is known for it.

CDR3 length: 15 amino acids. Germline V gives CDR1 GTSNPN, CDR2 SVGIG (reference sequence). V lost 3 bases, J lost 6 bases, and 11 bases stayed unmatched. V is TRBV30 and J is TRBJ1-1, with 9 bases lining up with TRBD1. The sequence came from a human donor who received a COVID-19 vaccine. The sample consisted of CD4+ T cells from PBMCs cultured with HCoV-NL63 spike peptides, taken before COVID-19 vaccination. CDR3 sequence reads: CAWREQGAIIAEAFF. For the CDR3, the DNA is TGTGCCTGGAGAGAACAGGGGGCAATTATCGCTGAAGCTTTCTTT.